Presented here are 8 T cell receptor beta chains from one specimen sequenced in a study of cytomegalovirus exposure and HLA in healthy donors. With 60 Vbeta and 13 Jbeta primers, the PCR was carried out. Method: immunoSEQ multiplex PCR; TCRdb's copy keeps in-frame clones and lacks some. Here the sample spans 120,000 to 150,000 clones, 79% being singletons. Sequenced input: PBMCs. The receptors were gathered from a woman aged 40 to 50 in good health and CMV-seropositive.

CDR3 region: CASTGQLTSRGVEAFF. The CDR3 DNA is TGCGCCAGCACAGGCCAGCTGACCTCCCGGGGGGTTGAAGCTTTCTTT. The J gene is TRBJ1-1, the V gene TRBV5-1; D is possibly TRBD1 (5 bases). The CDR3 spans 16 residues. CDR1 is SGHRS, CDR2 YFSETQ, per germline. The V end lost 6 bases, the J end lost 7 bases, and 25 bases lay between the germline ends. The full variable domain, in which reference TRBV5-1 and TRBJ1-1 provide the parts outside the CDR3, is KAGVTQTPRYLIKTRGQQVTLSCSPISGHRSVSWYQQTPGQGLQFLFEYFSETQRNKGNFPGRFSGRQFSNSRSEMNVSTLELGDSALYLCASTGQLTSRGVEAFFGQGTRLTVV.

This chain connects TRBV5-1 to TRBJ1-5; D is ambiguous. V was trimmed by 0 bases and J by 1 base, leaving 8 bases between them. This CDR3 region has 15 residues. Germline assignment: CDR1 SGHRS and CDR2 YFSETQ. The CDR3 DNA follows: TGCGCCAGCAGCTTGGACTGGAGGAGCAATCAGCCCCAGCATTTT. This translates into CASSLDWRSNQPQHF.

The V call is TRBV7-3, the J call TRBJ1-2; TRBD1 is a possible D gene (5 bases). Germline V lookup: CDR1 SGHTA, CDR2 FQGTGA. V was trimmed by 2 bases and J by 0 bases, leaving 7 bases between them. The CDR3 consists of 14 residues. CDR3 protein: CASSLDRSNYGYTF. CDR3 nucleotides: TGTGCCAGCAGCTTAGACAGATCTAACTATGGCTACACCTTC. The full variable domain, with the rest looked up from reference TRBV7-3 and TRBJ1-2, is GAGVSQTPSNKVTEKGKYVELRCDPISGHTALYWYRQSLGQGPEFLIYFQGTGAADDSGLPNDRFFAVRPEGSVSTLKIQRTERGDSAVYLCASSLDRSNYGYTFGSGTRLTVV.

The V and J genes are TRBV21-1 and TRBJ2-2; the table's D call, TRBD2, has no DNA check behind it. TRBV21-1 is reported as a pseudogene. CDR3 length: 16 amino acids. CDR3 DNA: TGTGCCAGCAGCACGTTGGCGGGGGGAACCAGCGGGGAGCTGTTTTTT. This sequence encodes CASSTLAGGTSGELFF.

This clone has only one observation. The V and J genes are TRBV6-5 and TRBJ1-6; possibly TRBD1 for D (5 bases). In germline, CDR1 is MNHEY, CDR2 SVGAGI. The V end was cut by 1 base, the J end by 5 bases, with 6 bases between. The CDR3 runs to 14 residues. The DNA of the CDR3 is TGTGCCAGCAGTTACTTCAGGGATAATTCACCCCTCCACTTT. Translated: CASSYFRDNSPLHF.

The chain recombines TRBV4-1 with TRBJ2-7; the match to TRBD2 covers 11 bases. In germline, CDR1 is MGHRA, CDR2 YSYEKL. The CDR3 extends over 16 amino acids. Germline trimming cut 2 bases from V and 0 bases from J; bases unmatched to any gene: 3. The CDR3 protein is CASSQSGTSGSYEQYF. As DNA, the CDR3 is TGCGCCAGCAGCCAATCCGGGACTAGCGGCTCCTACGAGCAGTACTTC.

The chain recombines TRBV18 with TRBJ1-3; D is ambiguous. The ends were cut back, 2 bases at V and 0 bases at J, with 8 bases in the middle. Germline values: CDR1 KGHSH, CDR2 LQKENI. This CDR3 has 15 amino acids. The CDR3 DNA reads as TGTGCCAGCTCACCAGGGCCAGGCTCTGGAAACACCATATATTTT. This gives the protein CASSPGPGSGNTIYF.

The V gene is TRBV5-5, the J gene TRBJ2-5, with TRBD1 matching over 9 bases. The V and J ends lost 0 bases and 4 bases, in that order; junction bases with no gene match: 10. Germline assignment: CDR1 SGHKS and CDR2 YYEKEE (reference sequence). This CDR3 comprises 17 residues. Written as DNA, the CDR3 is TGTGCCAGCAGCTTGGTATGGAGCGGGACAGGGATAGAGACCCAGTACTTC. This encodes CASSLVWSGTGIETQYF.